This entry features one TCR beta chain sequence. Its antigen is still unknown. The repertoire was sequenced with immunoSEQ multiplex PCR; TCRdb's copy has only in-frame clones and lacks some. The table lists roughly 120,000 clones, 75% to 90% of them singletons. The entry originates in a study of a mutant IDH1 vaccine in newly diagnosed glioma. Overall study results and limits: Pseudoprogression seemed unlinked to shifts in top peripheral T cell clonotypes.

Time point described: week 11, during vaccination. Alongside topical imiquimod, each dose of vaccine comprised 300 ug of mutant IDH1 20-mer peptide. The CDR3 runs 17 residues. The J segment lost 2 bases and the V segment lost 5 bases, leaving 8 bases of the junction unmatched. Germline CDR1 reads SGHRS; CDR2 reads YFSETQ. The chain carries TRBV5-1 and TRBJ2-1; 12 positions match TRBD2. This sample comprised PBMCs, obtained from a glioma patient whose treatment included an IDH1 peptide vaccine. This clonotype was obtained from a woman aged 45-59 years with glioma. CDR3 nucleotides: TGCGCCAGCAGTATCGGACTAGCGGGGCCGACCTACAATGAGCAGTTCTTC. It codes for CASSIGLAGPTYNEQFF.